These 8 T cell receptor beta chains were sequenced from one sample in a study of siplizumab effects on memory and regulatory T cells. TCRdb's table, derived via immunoSEQ multiplex PCR, lists solely in-frame clones and lacks some. The top ten clones hold around 0.15% of a sample with about 120,000 clones, 90% to 95% of them seen once. The sample consisted of non-Treg CD4+ T cells sorted from blood. These receptors all come from a human donor in good health.

The chain joins TRBV19 to TRBJ2-7; 7 nucleotides line up with TRBD1. This CDR3 has 15 amino acids. Trimming removed 4 bases from V and 0 bases from J; junction bases left unmatched: 6. The germline CDR1 and CDR2 sequences are LNHDA and SQIVND (reference sequence). The CDR3 region is CASSKGAAGSYEQYF. For the CDR3, the DNA is TGTGCCAGTAGTAAGGGGGCGGCAGGCTCCTACGAGCAGTACTTC.

The genes are TRBV7-2 and TRBJ2-5, with D perhaps being TRBD1 or TRBD2 (5 bases each). Trimming removed 2 bases from V and 10 bases from J, with 17 bases in between. The CDR3 is made up of 14 amino acids. From germline, CDR1 is SGHTA and CDR2 FQGNSA. The CDR3 bases are TGTGCCAGCAGCTTATCTGGGACCCCGGAGGACCAGTACTTC. Translation: CASSLSGTPEDQYF.

The chain joins TRBV5-6 to TRBJ2-5; possible D gene TRBD1, 6 bases. The J call may not be correct, given that the DNA end is closer to TRBJ2-7. The CDR3 sequence is 13 residues long. CDR1 is SGHDT and CDR2 is YYEEEE in the germline V gene. The CDR3 region has the DNA TGTGCCAGCAGCTTGTACAGGGAAGACGAGCAGTACTTC. It yields the protein CASSLYREDEQYF.

The rearrangement links TRBV5-1 to TRBJ2-1; 16 bases align to TRBD2. V lost 4 bases to trimming and J lost 4 bases; unmatched junction nucleotides: 11. Germline values: CDR1 SGHRS, CDR2 YFSETQ. The CDR3 loop spans 19 amino acids. The CDR3 region has the DNA TGCGCCAGCAGCGGTGCTGGGACTAGCGGGGGGGCTAGTTACAATGAGCAGTTCTTC. Its protein is CASSGAGTSGGASYNEQFF. Full variable domain (missing parts from reference TRBV5-1 and TRBJ2-1): KAGVTQTPRYLIKTRGQQVTLSCSPISGHRSVSWYQQTPGQGLQFLFEYFSETQRNKGNFPGRFSGRQFSNSRSEMNVSTLELGDSALYLCASSGAGTSGGASYNEQFFGPGTRLTVL.

The chain carries TRBV15 and TRBJ2-3; TRBD2 matches 11 bases. CDR1 and CDR2 (germline): LNHNV, YYDKDF (reference sequence). The junction had 5 bases not matched to a gene; V was cut back by 1 base and J by 5 bases. CDR3 length: 16 amino acids. The DNA of the CDR3 is TGTGCCACCAGCAGAGTTAGCGGGGGGGCTGGAGATACGCAGTATTTT. The encoded protein is CATSRVSGGAGDTQYF.

For the CDR3, the DNA is TGCGCCAGCAGCCCGGGACAGAATATTAATTCACCCCTCCACTTT. This sequence encodes CASSPGQNINSPLHF. The chain carries TRBV5-1 and TRBJ1-6; 7 nucleotides match TRBD1. Germline CDR1 reads SGHRS; CDR2 reads YFSETQ. Germline trimming cut 4 bases from V and 6 bases from J; bases unmatched to any gene: 7. The CDR3 runs to 15 residues.

The chain couples TRBV19 to TRBJ2-1; D is unclear. Germline loops: CDR1 LNHDA, CDR2 SQIVND (reference sequence). This CDR3 has 14 residues. V lost 5 bases to trimming and J lost 8 bases, with 16 bases between them. The CDR3 sequence: CASSPGRRWDEQFF. CDR3 bases: TGTGCCAGTAGTCCCGGCCGACGGTGGGATGAGCAGTTCTTC.

The chain employs TRBV7-9 and TRBJ2-7; TRBD1 or TRBD2 may be the D gene (6 bases each). The germline V gene has CDR1 SEHNR and CDR2 FQNEAQ (reference sequence). There are 14 residues in the CDR3. V gave up 1 base and J gave up 5 bases, with 12 bases separating them. CDR3 in DNA: TGTGCCAGCAGCTTAGTGGTGGGGGGCCACGAGCAGTACTTC. This sequence encodes CASSLVVGGHEQYF.